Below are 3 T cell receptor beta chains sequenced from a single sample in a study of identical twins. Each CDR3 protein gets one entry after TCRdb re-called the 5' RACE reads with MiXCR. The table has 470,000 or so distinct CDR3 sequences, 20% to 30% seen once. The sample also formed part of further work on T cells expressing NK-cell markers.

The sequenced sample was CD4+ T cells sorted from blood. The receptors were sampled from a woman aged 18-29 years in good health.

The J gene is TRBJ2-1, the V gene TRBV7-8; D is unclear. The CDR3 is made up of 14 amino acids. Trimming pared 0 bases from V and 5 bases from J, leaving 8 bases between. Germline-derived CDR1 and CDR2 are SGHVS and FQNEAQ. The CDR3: CASSLAVSNNEQFF. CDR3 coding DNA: TGTGCCAGCAGCTTAGCGGTATCGAACAATGAGCAGTTCTTC. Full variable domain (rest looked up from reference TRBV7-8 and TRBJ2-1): GAGVSQSPRYKVAKRGQDVALRCDPISGHVSLFWYQQALGQGPEFLTYFQNEAQLDKSGLPSDRFFAERPEGSVSTLKIQRTQQEDSAVYLCASSLAVSNNEQFFGPGTRLTVL.

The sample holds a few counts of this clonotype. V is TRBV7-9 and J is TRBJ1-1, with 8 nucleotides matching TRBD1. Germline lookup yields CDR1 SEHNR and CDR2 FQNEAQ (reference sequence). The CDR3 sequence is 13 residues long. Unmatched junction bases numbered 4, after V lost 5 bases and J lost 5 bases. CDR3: CASSMTGVTEAFF. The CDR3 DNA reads TGTGCCAGCAGCATGACAGGGGTAACTGAAGCTTTCTTT.

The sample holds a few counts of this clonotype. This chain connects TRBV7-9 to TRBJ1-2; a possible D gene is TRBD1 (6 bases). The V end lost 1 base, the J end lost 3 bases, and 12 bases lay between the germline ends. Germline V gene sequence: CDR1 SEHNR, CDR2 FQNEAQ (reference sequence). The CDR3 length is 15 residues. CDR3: CASSLGKGEYYGYTF. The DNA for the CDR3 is TGTGCCAGCAGCTTAGGGAAGGGGGAGTACTATGGCTACACCTTC.